These 10 T cell receptor beta chains were all obtained from the same sample, sequenced in a study of cytomegalovirus exposure and HLA in healthy donors. Researchers ran the PCR with 60 Vbeta and 13 Jbeta primers. Generated by immunoSEQ multiplex PCR, the TCRdb table keeps only in-frame clones and is missing some. The sample shows 60,000 or so clones, over 75% of them seen only once. The sample comprised PBMCs. All receptors derive from a female donor in good health and CMV-seronegative.

Details on this clone: This clone may be a read error of a much larger clone one base away. The chain is built from TRBV7-3 and TRBJ2-1, with 10 bases fitting TRBD2. V lost 8 bases to trimming and J lost 6 bases; unmatched junction nucleotides: 4. The CDR3 runs 13 residues. CDR1 and CDR2 (germline): SGHTA, FQGTGA. Here the CDR3 reads CASEASGSNEQFF. The CDR3 region has the DNA TGTGCCAGCGAGGCTAGCGGGAGCAATGAGCAGTTCTTC.

The chain combines TRBV28 with TRBJ1-1; D is perhaps TRBD1 (5 bases). V was cut by 6 bases and J by 6 bases, with 20 bases left in between. The length of the CDR3 is 15 residues. Germline V gene lookup returns CDR1 MDHEN and CDR2 SYDVKM. This chain's CDR3 is CASSPWDGGVPEAFF. The CDR3 nucleotides read TGTGCCAGCAGCCCGTGGGACGGCGGGGTTCCTGAAGCTTTCTTT.

The chain carries TRBV19 and TRBJ2-1; 8 positions match TRBD2. CDR1 LNHDA and CDR2 SQIVND come from the germline V gene (reference sequence). The V segment lost 1 base and the J segment 8 bases; nucleotides outside the gene matches: 4. The CDR3 consists of 14 residues. Here the CDR3 reads CASSIAGGPYEQFF. The CDR3 DNA reads TGTGCCAGTAGTATAGCGGGAGGGCCCTATGAGCAGTTCTTC. Using reference TRBV19 and TRBJ2-1 for the parts outside the CDR3, the full variable domain is DGGITQSPKYLFRKEGQNVTLSCEQNLNHDAMYWYRQDPGQGLRLIYYSQIVNDFQKGDIAEGYSVSREKKESFPLTVTSAQKNPTAFYLCASSIAGGPYEQFFGPGTRLTVL.

The chain joins TRBV4-1 to TRBJ2-3, with 8 bases lining up with TRBD2. Germline CDR1 and CDR2: MGHRA and YSYEKL. The CDR3 sequence is 16 residues long. V lost 4 bases to trimming and J lost 0 bases; unmatched junction nucleotides: 6. The CDR3 region has the DNA TGCGCCAGCAGCCGTTACGGGGGGGCTAGCACAGATACGCAGTATTTT. This translates into CASSRYGGASTDTQYF.

This chain uses TRBV18 with TRBJ1-5, with 7 bases identical to TRBD1. The germline V gene encodes CDR1 KGHSH and CDR2 LQKENI. Losses at the gene ends were 2 bases for V and 7 bases for J; bases not matched to a gene: 8. The CDR3 covers 15 residues. The CDR3 DNA is TGTGCCAGCTCACCATTCCAGGGGGAGTTCCAGCCCCAGCATTTT. The encoded protein is CASSPFQGEFQPQHF.

This chain connects TRBV27 to TRBJ1-1, with 10 bases fitting TRBD1. The CDR3 covers 15 residues. V lost 7 bases and J lost 8; bases outside the gene matches: 13. Germline V gene data show CDR1 as MNHEY and CDR2 as SMNVEV (reference sequence). The CDR3, as DNA: TGTGCCAGCATCCCCGACAGGGGGCTAGGTAAGGAAGCTTTCTTT. It yields the protein CASIPDRGLGKEAFF.

This clone is labeled hyperexpanded. Other DNA sequences from this sample encode an identical CDR3 as well. The CDR3 sequence: CASSLADRGLETDTQYF. In DNA form, the CDR3 reads TGTGCCAGCAGCTTAGCGGACAGGGGGCTTGAGACAGATACGCAGTATTTT. The chain couples TRBV7-9 to TRBJ2-3; 11 bases are a match to TRBD1. This CDR3 has 17 amino acids. The V segment lost 0 bases and the J segment 3 bases; nucleotides outside the gene matches: 5. CDR1 and CDR2 from the germline V gene are SEHNR and FQNEAQ (reference sequence). Using reference TRBV7-9 and TRBJ2-3 for the parts outside the CDR3, the full variable domain is DTGVSQNPRHKITKRGQNVTFRCDPISEHNRLYWYRQTLGQGPEFLTYFQNEAQLEKSRLLSDRFSAERPKGSFSTLEIQRTEQGDSAMYLCASSLADRGLETDTQYFGPGTRLTVL.

V gene TRBV28 combines with J gene TRBJ1-1, with a weak D call TRBD1 (6 bases). Germline V CDR1 and CDR2: MDHEN, SYDVKM. V shed 3 bases and J shed 4 bases, with 12 bases lying between them. The CDR3 length is 14 residues. Here the CDR3 reads CASSLGGRVTEAFF. CDR3 coding DNA: TGTGCCAGCAGTTTGGGGGGGCGGGTCACTGAAGCTTTCTTT.

The J gene is TRBJ2-7, the V gene TRBV2; unclear D gene. CDR1 is SNHLY and CDR2 is FYNNEI in the germline V gene. The V gene lost 5 bases and the J gene lost 7 bases, with 18 bases spanning the gap. The CDR3 runs to 14 residues. The chain's CDR3 is CASSLDKIILEQYF. The CDR3 DNA reads as TGTGCCAGCAGTCTTGATAAAATCATACTTGAGCAGTACTTC.

This clone was picked up a small number of times. This rearrangement joins TRBV7-9 to TRBJ1-1; no reliable D call. V was trimmed by 6 bases and J by 4 bases, leaving 9 bases between them. This CDR3 region has 12 residues. Germline assignment: CDR1 SEHNR and CDR2 FQNEAQ (reference sequence). The CDR3 nucleotides read TGTGCCAGCAGTCTTAGCGTCACTGAAGCTTTCTTT. This sequence encodes CASSLSVTEAFF.